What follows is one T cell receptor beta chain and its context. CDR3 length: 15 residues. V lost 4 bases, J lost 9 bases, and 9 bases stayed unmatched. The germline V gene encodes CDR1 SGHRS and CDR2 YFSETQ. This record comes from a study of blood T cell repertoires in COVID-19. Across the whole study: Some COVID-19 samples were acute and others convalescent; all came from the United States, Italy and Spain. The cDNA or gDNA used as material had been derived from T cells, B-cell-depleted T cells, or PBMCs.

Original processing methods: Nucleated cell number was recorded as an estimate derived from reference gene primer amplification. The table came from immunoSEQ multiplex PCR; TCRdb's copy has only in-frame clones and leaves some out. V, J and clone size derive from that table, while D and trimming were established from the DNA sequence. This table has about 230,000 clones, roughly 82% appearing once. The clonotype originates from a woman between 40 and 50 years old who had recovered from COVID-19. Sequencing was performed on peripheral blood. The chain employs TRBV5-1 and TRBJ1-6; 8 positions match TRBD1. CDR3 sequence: CASSLRTGTASPLHF. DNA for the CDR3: TGCGCCAGCAGCCTAAGGACAGGGACGGCTTCACCCCTCCACTTT.